The rows below give T cell receptor beta chains drawn from one sample of a study of Graves' ophthalmopathy and Graves' hyperthyroidism. Each CDR3 protein gets one entry after TCRdb re-called the multiplex PCR reads with MiXCR. The sample shows over a million distinct CDR3 sequences, less than 45% of them seen only once. The sequenced sample was peripheral blood or thyroid tissue (not recorded which). These receptors were taken from an adult man with Graves' hyperthyroidism. CDR3s include the opening cysteine and the closing phenylalanine or tryptophan. A D gene is named only where the DNA matches it firmly. Clone sizes are given selectively: once, few, many, or a class where the clone is expanded.

j_gene | d_gene | abundance | v_gene | CDR3nt | CDR3aa
TRBJ2-7 | NA | NA | TRBV10-3 | TGTGCCAGCAGAACACTAAATACAGAGAACGAGCAGTACTTC | CASRTLNTENEQYF
TRBJ2-7 | TRBD1 | many | TRBV7-9 | TGTGCCAGCAGCTTAGACTTCAGGGGGTCGGCCTACGAGCAGTACTTC | CASSLDFRGSAYEQYF
TRBJ1-3 | NA | NA | TRBV7-2 | TGTGCCAGCAGCCCGAAGACCCGAAGGACCATATATTTT | CASSPKTRRTIYF
TRBJ2-7 | NA | NA | TRBV10-1 | TGCGCCAGCTCAAATCGGGAGAGCTCCTACGAGCAGTACTTC | CASSNRESSYEQYF
TRBJ2-2 | TRBD2 | many | TRBV10-3 | TGTGCCATCAGTGAGCTGCATGGGCTAGCGGGCCTCACCGGGGAGCTGTTTTTT | CAISELHGLAGLTGELFF
TRBJ1-2 | NA | many | TRBV29-1 | TGCAGCGTTGACTGGCCGCCAGCCTATGGCTACACCTTC | CSVDWPPAYGYTF
TRBJ2-7 | TRBD2 | NA | TRBV7-2 | TGTGCCAGCAGCTTAGCCTGGACTAGCTCGAACGAGCAGTACTTC | CASSLAWTSSNEQYF
TRBJ1-5 | NA | many | TRBV19 | TGTGCCAGTAGTATAGATGGGGATCAGCCCCAGCATTTT | CASSIDGDQPQHF
TRBJ1-5 | NA | many | TRBV2 | TGTGCCAGCAGTACAGAGTCATCGGTAGCCCAGCATTTT | CASSTESSVAQHF
TRBJ2-3 | NA | NA | TRBV7-2 | TGTGCCAGCAGCGACGGACTGGGTAGCACAGATACGCAGTATTTT | CASSDGLGSTDTQYF
TRBJ1-1 | TRBD1 | few | TRBV29-1 | TGCAGCTTGGACAGGGGGAGGAACACTGAAGCTTTCTTT | CSLDRGRNTEAFF
TRBJ2-7 | NA | many | TRBV20-1 | TGCAGTGCTAGGGAGTCGGGCTACGAGCAGTACTTC | CSARESGYEQYF
TRBJ1-1 | NA | few | TRBV10-3 | TGTGCCAGCAGTGCGCAGAAGATGAACACTGAAGCTTTCTTT | CASSAQKMNTEAFF
TRBJ1-3 | NA | many | TRBV4-3 | TGCGCCAGCAGCCCGGGGTACTCTGGAAACACCATATATTTT | CASSPGYSGNTIYF
TRBJ2-2 | NA | many | TRBV12-3/TRBV12-4 | TGTGCCAGCAATCCCTCAGACACCGGGGAGCTGTTTTTT | CASNPSDTGELFF
TRBJ1-4 | NA | few | TRBV7-2 | TGTGCCAGCAGCTTAGATTTGGGGTCTACTAATGAAAAACTGTTTTTT | CASSLDLGSTNEKLFF
TRBJ1-2 | NA | many | TRBV25-1 | TGTGCCAGCAGCCCCCCGGGAGGCTATGGCTACACCTTC | CASSPPGGYGYTF
TRBJ2-2 | NA | few | TRBV5-4 | TGTGCCAGCACCCCCGGGGTTAGGGGATCATCCGGGGAGCTGTTTTTT | CASTPGVRGSSGELFF
TRBJ2-2 | NA | NA | TRBV5-1 | TGCGCCAGCAGCTTGGCCGGGCCGGCCACCGGGGAGCTGTTTTTT | CASSLAGPATGELFF
TRBJ1-6 | NA | NA | TRBV10-3 | TGTGCCATCGAACAGGGCCCGAATAATTCACCCCTCCACTTT | CAIEQGPNNSPLHF
TRBJ2-7 | TRBD1 | NA | TRBV9 | TGTGCCAGCAGCGTAGGACAGGGTGAATCCTACGAGCAGTACTTC | CASSVGQGESYEQYF
TRBJ2-5 | NA | many | TRBV7-6 | TGTGCCAGCAGCTTAGAGATAGGGTACCAAGAGACCCAGTACTTC | CASSLEIGYQETQYF
TRBJ2-7 | TRBD1 | NA | TRBV29-1 | TGCAGCGTTATTCAGGGACAGGGTCACCACGAGCAGTACTTC | CSVIQGQGHHEQYF
TRBJ2-3 | NA | few | TRBV7-7 | TGTGCCAGCAGCTTTGACAGACCAGATACGCAGTATTTT | CASSFDRPDTQYF
TRBJ1-2 | NA | NA | TRBV4-3 | TGCGCCAGCAGCCCTTTGCTAAACAATAACTATGGCTACACCTTC | CASSPLLNNNYGYTF
TRBJ1-2 | TRBD1 | many | TRBV20-1 | TGCAGTGCTGACACTGGGGACAGGGGCAGGGGCTACACCTTC | CSADTGDRGRGYTF
TRBJ1-2 | NA | many | TRBV20-1 | TGCAGTGCTAGACAAAACGACTATGGCTACACCTTC | CSARQNDYGYTF
TRBJ1-5 | NA | NA | TRBV7-2 | TGTGCCAGCAGCGTGGACTCGACTGTGGGCAATCAGCCCCAGCATTTT | CASSVDSTVGNQPQHF
TRBJ2-7 | NA | many | TRBV7-6 | TGTGCCAGCAGCTTAGCACTCTCCTACGAGCAGTACTTC | CASSLALSYEQYF
TRBJ2-3 | TRBD1 | once | TRBV5-1 | TGCGCCAGCAGAACCAAACAGGGGGCCCTCACAGATACGCAGTATTTT | CASRTKQGALTDTQYF
TRBJ1-2 | NA | NA | TRBV7-2 | TGTGCCAGCAGCTTATCGGTTAGGGAGCAGTACTATGGCTACACCTTC | CASSLSVREQYYGYTF
TRBJ2-7 | NA | NA | TRBV5-8 | TGTGCCAGCAGCTTGTACCCTAGAAACTACGAGCAGTACTTC | CASSLYPRNYEQYF
TRBJ2-2 | NA | many | TRBV29-1 | TGCAGCGTTGAAGATCACAGGGAGAACACCGGGGAGCTGTTTTTT | CSVEDHRENTGELFF
TRBJ1-1 | NA | many | TRBV19 | TGTGCCAGTAGTCTGCAGGGGTCCGCTGAAGCTTTCTTT | CASSLQGSAEAFF